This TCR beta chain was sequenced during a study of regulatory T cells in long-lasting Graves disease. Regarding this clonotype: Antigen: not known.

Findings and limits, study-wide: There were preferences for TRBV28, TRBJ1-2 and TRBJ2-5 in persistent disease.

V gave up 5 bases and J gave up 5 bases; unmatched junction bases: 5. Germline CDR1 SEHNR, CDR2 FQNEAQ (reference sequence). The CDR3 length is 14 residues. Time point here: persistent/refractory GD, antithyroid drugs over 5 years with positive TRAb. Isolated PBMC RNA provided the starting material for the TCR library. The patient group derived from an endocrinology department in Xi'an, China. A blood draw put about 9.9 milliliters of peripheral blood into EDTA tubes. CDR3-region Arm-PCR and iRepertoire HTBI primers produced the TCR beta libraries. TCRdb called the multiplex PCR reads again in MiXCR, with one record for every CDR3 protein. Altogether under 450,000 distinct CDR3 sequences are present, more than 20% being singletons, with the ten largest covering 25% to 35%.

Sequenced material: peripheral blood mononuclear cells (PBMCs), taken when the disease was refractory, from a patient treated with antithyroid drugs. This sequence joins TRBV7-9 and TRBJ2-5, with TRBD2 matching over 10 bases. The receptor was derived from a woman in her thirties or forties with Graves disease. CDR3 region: CASSRAGGPETQYF. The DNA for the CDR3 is TGTGCCAGCAGCCGAGCGGGAGGGCCGGAGACCCAGTACTTC.